These T cell receptor beta chains were read from a single sample in a study of blood T cell repertoires in COVID-19. The protocol was immunoSEQ multiplex PCR, while the TCRdb copy is restricted to in-frame clones and leaves out a portion. The data contain approximately 81,000 clones, 82% of them singletons. The sequenced sample was peripheral blood. These TCRs come from a human donor in a cohort sampled during active COVID-19. CDR3s include the opening cysteine and the closing phenylalanine or tryptophan. A D gene is named only where the DNA matches it firmly. Rows may omit the clone size; those that give it use once, few, many or a size class.

NA	TRBV5-1	TRBD1	17	TRBJ1-1	TGCGCCAGCAGCTTGGCTATTACGACAGGGTTGGGTACTGAAGCTTTCTTT	CASSLAITTGLGTEAFF
NA	TRBV25-1	NA	12	TRBJ1-2	TGTGCCAGCAGTGGGGGCGGGGGAGGCTACACCTTC	CASSGGGGGYTF
once	TRBV24-1	NA	12	TRBJ1-1	TGTGCCACCCGCGGAGTGAACACTGAAGCTTTCTTT	CATRGVNTEAFF
few	TRBV3-1/TRBV3-2	NA	13	TRBJ2-7	TGTGCCAGCAGTTACAGGGCCCCCTACGAGCAGTACTTC	CASSYRAPYEQYF
NA	TRBV19	TRBD2	17	TRBJ2-7	TGTGCCAGTAGTCCCGCGGCGAGTGGCGGGGGTTCGTACGAGCAGTACTTC	CASSPAASGGGSYEQYF
NA	TRBV16	TRBD1	16	TRBJ1-5	TGTGCCAGCAGCCAATGGACAGGGCGAAGCAATCAGCCCCAGCATTTT	CASSQWTGRSNQPQHF
NA	TRBV14	NA	12	TRBJ2-5	TGTGCCAGCAGCCCGGGGTGGGAGACCCAGTACTTC	CASSPGWETQYF
NA	TRBV11-2	NA	14	TRBJ1-2	TGTGCCAGCAGCTTAGTACGGAGGGCGGATGGCTACACCTTC	CASSLVRRADGYTF
NA	TRBV9	NA	15	TRBJ1-6	TGTGCCAGCAGCCCCTCACAGGGCCATAATTCACCCCTCCACTTT	CASSPSQGHNSPLHF
once	TRBV5-5	NA	13	TRBJ2-7	TGTGCCAGCAGCTTCGACGGGGTCTACGAGCAGTACTTC	CASSFDGVYEQYF
NA	TRBV6-5	NA	11	TRBJ1-2	TGTGCCAGCAATGGCGGGGCGGGCTACACCTTC	CASNGGAGYTF
NA	TRBV6-2/TRBV6-3	TRBD1	15	TRBJ2-7	TGTGCCAGCAGTTACTCGAGGGGGTACAGGGGCGAGCAGTACTTC	CASSYSRGYRGEQYF
NA	TRBV5-1	NA	15	TRBJ2-1	TGCGCCAGCAGCCCTCCGACAGGGGAGGGCGGTGAGCAGTTCTTC	CASSPPTGEGGEQFF
NA	TRBV12-3/TRBV12-4	NA	11	TRBJ1-6	TGTGCCAGCAGTCTTCAGAGGGACCTCCACTTT	CASSLQRDLHF
NA	TRBV4-3	TRBD1	16	TRBJ2-5	TGCGCCAGCAGCCAATCGGACAGGGGGTGGGGAGAGACCCAGTACTTC	CASSQSDRGWGETQYF
NA	TRBV10-3	TRBD2	16	TRBJ2-3	TGTGCCATCAGTATGGGACTAGCGGGGGGAACAGATACGCAGTATTTT	CAISMGLAGGTDTQYF
NA	TRBV19	NA	12	TRBJ2-3	TGTGCCAGTCAGGGAAGCACAGATACGCAGTATTTT	CASQGSTDTQYF
few	TRBV7-3	NA	13	TRBJ1-1	TGTGCCAGCAGCCGGCGGGGGAACACTGAAGCTTTCTTT	CASSRRGNTEAFF
once	TRBV18	NA	15	TRBJ2-7	TGTGCCAGCTCACCAGGTGGGACTCCCCCCGACGAGCAGTACTTC	CASSPGGTPPDEQYF
NA	TRBV5-1	TRBD1	15	TRBJ2-7	TGCGCCAGCAGCTCCGGGACAGGGTCAGCCTACGAGCAGTACTTC	CASSSGTGSAYEQYF
NA	TRBV5-5	NA	14	TRBJ1-2	TGTGCCAGCAGCCCAGGGCAGACCCCTTGGGGCTACACCTTC	CASSPGQTPWGYTF
NA	TRBV2	TRBD1	13	TRBJ1-2	TGTGCCAGCAGGGGAGACAGGGCACGGGGCTACACCTTC	CASRGDRARGYTF
NA	TRBV10-2	TRBD2	15	TRBJ2-7	TGCGCCAGCAGGGAGCTAGCGGGGGCTATCTACGAGCAGTACTTC	CASRELAGAIYEQYF
few	TRBV5-5	TRBD1	15	TRBJ1-1	TGTGCCAGCAGCCCACCACAGGGGGCGAACACTGAAGCTTTCTTT	CASSPPQGANTEAFF
NA	TRBV2	TRBD1	15	TRBJ2-1	TGTGCCAGCGGACAGGGGACAAACTCCTACAATGAGCAGTTCTTC	CASGQGTNSYNEQFF
NA	TRBV30	TRBD1	13	TRBJ1-1	TGTGCCTGGAGTCCTCAGGGGGGCACTGAAGCTTTCTTT	CAWSPQGGTEAFF
NA	TRBV6-5	NA	15	TRBJ1-2	TGTGCCAGCAGTTACTCGAACCGGCCAGGGTATGGCTACACCTTC	CASSYSNRPGYGYTF
NA	TRBV4-1	NA	14	TRBJ1-3	TGCGCCAGCAGCCAAGGGCTCTCTGGAAACACCATATATTTT	CASSQGLSGNTIYF
NA	TRBV5-1	TRBD1	16	TRBJ1-5	TGCGCCAGCAGCTTGGAGGCAGGGGGCATGTATCAGCCCCAGCATTTT	CASSLEAGGMYQPQHF
NA	TRBV2	TRBD2	16	TRBJ2-7	TGTGCCAGCAGTCCTGAATCGGGACTAGCTTTAATCGAGCAGTACTTC	CASSPESGLALIEQYF
NA	TRBV5-4	NA	12	TRBJ2-7	TGTGCCAGCAGCCTGGACAGATACGAGCAGTACTTC	CASSLDRYEQYF
NA	TRBV9	TRBD1	14	TRBJ1-1	TGTGCCAGCAGCGCGGACAGGCGGTCCGAACGAGCTTTCTTT	CASSADRRSERAFF
NA	TRBV19	TRBD1	15	TRBJ1-6	TGTGCCAGTAGTTTTACCGGGACAGGGGACTCACCCCTCCACTTT	CASSFTGTGDSPLHF
few	TRBV27	NA	14	TRBJ1-2	TGTGCCAGCAGTTTAGCCTCAGGGTCCTATGGCTACACCTTC	CASSLASGSYGYTF
NA	TRBV4-1	TRBD1	16	TRBJ1-4	TGCGCCAGCAGCCAGGCCGCAGGGGGCGGGTGGGAAAAACTGTTTTTT	CASSQAAGGGWEKLFF
NA	TRBV6-5	TRBD1	14	TRBJ2-7	TGTGCCAGCAGTTTTCGGACAGGGGGATACGAGCAGTACTTC	CASSFRTGGYEQYF
NA	TRBV7-2	NA	16	TRBJ2-3	TGTGCCAGCAGCTTATACGGGGGAGATAGCACAGATACGCAGTATTTT	CASSLYGGDSTDTQYF
NA	TRBV5-4	NA	12	TRBJ2-1	TGTGCCAGCAGCTATCCAGGGGATGAGCAGTTCTTC	CASSYPGDEQFF
NA	TRBV18	TRBD1	17	TRBJ1-4	TGTGCCAGCTCACCGGGACAGGCCCTAGCAACTAATGAAAAACTGTTTTTT	CASSPGQALATNEKLFF
NA	TRBV11-2	TRBD2	18	TRBJ2-3	TGTGCCAGCAGCCAATCTTTCGGTAGCGGGGGGGTCCGGGATACGCAGTATTTT	CASSQSFGSGGVRDTQYF
NA	TRBV19	NA	13	TRBJ1-2	TGTGCCAGTAGCACTAAAACTAACTATGGCTACACCTTC	CASSTKTNYGYTF
NA	TRBV18	NA	13	TRBJ1-2	TGTGCCAGCTCACCTCTAGTGGCCGATGGCTACACCTTC	CASSPLVADGYTF
NA	TRBV20-1	NA	12	TRBJ2-7	TGCAGTGCTAGTCAGGGGCCTTACGAGCAGTACTTC	CSASQGPYEQYF
few	TRBV6-2/TRBV6-3	NA	14	TRBJ2-7	TGTGCCAGCAGCGTCAAAATGCCTAACGGCGAGCAGTACTTC	CASSVKMPNGEQYF
NA	TRBV2	TRBD2	15	TRBJ2-3	TGTGCCAGCAGGCAAGCGGGACCTAGCACAGATACGCAGTATTTT	CASRQAGPSTDTQYF
once	TRBV11-3	NA	16	TRBJ2-5	TGTGCCAGCAGCTTAGCTGGGGTGCAGGGGCAAGAGACCCAGTACTTC	CASSLAGVQGQETQYF
NA	TRBV9	TRBD2	15	TRBJ2-5	TGTGCCAGCAGCGTACAGCGGGGAATTAAGGAGACCCAGTACTTC	CASSVQRGIKETQYF
few	TRBV6-5	TRBD1	16	TRBJ1-2	TGTGCCAGCAGTTACTCGGGGGCCCAGGGGGCGGGTGGCTACACCTTC	CASSYSGAQGAGGYTF
NA	TRBV6-2/TRBV6-3	TRBD2	15	TRBJ2-1	TGTGCCAGCAGTCGGACTAGCGGGGGTAACAATGAGCAGTTCTTC	CASSRTSGGNNEQFF
NA	TRBV29-1	TRBD1	14	TRBJ2-7	TGCAGCGTTCTAGCCGACAGGGCTCTCTACGAGCAGTACTTC	CSVLADRALYEQYF
NA	TRBV5-1	NA	15	TRBJ1-2	TGCGCCAGCAGCTTGAATGGGGCAGGGGAGAATGGCTACACCTTC	CASSLNGAGENGYTF
NA	TRBV19	NA	14	TRBJ1-5	TGTGCCAGTAGTATGGGGGGGATGTATCAGCCCCAGCATTTT	CASSMGGMYQPQHF
NA	TRBV7-2	TRBD1	14	TRBJ2-7	TGTGCCAGCAGCTTGGACAGGGCATTTGGCGAGCAGTACTTC	CASSLDRAFGEQYF
few	TRBV7-2	NA	13	TRBJ1-5	TGTGCCAGCAGCTTATTGGTGGAGCAGCCCCAGCATTTT	CASSLLVEQPQHF
NA	TRBV5-4	TRBD2	15	TRBJ2-2	TGTGCCAGCAGCCCCGGGACTAGCGTTGCCGGGGAGCTGTTTTTT	CASSPGTSVAGELFF
NA	TRBV18	NA	15	TRBJ1-5	TGTGCCAGCTCACCGGGGGGTCTTCACAATCAGCCCCAGCATTTT	CASSPGGLHNQPQHF
NA	TRBV19	TRBD2	17	TRBJ2-7	TGTGCCAGTAGTATTGTCCCTGCGGGGGGGAACTCCTACGAGCAGTACTTC	CASSIVPAGGNSYEQYF